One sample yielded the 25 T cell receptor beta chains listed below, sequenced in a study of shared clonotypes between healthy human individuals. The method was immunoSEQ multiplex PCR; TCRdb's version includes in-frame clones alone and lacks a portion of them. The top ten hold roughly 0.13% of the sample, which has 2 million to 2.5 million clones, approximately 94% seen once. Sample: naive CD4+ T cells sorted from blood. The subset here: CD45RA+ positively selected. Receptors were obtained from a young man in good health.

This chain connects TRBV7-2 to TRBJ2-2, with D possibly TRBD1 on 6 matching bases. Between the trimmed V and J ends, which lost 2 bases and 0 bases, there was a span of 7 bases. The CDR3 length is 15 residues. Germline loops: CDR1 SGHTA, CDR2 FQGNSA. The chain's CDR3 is CASSLRTANTGELFF. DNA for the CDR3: TGTGCCAGCAGCTTAAGGACAGCGAACACCGGGGAGCTGTTTTTT.

For the CDR3, the DNA is TGTGCCAGCAGTTTAATGAGGGGCCAGGGGATGAACACTGAAGCTTTCTTT. This sequence encodes CASSLMRGQGMNTEAFF. The chain employs TRBV27 and TRBJ1-1; perhaps TRBD1 as D (6 bases). CDR3 length: 17 amino acids. Germline V CDR1 and CDR2: MNHEY, SMNVEV (reference sequence). V lost 2 bases and J 0 bases, leaving 16 bases between the germline ends.

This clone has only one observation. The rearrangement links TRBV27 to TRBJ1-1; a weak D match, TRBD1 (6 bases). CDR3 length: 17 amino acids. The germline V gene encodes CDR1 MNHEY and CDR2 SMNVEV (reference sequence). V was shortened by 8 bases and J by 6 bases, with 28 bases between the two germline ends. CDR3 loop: CASGPNGGVISGPEAFF. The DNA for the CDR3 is TGTGCCAGCGGGCCCAACGGGGGCGTAATCTCAGGTCCTGAAGCTTTCTTT.

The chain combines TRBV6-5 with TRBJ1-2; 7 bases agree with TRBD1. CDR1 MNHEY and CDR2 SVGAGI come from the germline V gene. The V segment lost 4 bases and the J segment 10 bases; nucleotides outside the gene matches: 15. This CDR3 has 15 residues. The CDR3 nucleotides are TGTGCCAGCAGTTGGCGCCGGGACAGCCGCTCGGTCTACACCTTC. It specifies CASSWRRDSRSVYTF.

The CDR3 spells CASGRTETYEQYF. The CDR3 DNA reads as TGTGCCAGCGGGCGGACGGAAACCTACGAGCAGTACTTC. The chain joins TRBV6-1 to TRBJ2-7; D not certain. This CDR3 has 13 residues. Germline V gene data show CDR1 as MNHNS and CDR2 as SASEGT. Trimming removed 8 bases at V and 2 bases at J, with 13 bases between.

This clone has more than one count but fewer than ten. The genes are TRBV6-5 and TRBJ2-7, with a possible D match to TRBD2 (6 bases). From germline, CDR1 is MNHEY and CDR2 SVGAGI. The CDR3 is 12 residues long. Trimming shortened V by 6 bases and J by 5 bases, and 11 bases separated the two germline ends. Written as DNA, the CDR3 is TGTGCCAGCAGCCGACTAGGCGACGAGCAGTACTTC. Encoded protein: CASSRLGDEQYF.

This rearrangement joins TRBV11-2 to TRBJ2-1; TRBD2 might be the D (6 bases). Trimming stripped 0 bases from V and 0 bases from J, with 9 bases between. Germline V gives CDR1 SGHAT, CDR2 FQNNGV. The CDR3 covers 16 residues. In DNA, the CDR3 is TGTGCCAGCAGCTTAGAACGGGGGAGCTCCTACAATGAGCAGTTCTTC. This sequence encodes CASSLERGSSYNEQFF.

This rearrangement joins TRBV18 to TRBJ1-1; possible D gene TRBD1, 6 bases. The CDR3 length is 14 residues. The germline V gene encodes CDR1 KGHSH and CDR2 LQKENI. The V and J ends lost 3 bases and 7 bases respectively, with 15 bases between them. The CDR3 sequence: CASSPDVEDSEAFF. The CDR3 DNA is TGTGCCAGCTCACCCGACGTGGAGGACAGTGAAGCTTTCTTT.

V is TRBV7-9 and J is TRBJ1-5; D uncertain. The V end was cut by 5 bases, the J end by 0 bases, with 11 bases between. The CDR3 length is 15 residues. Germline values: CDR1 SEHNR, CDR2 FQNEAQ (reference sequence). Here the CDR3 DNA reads TGTGCCAGCAGCACAAGTGATTCTAGCAATCAGCCCCAGCATTTT. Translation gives CASSTSDSSNQPQHF.

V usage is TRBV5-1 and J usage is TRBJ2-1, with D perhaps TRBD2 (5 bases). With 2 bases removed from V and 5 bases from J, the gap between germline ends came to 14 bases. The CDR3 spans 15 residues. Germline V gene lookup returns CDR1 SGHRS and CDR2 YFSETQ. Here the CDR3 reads CASSFRSLSDNEQFF. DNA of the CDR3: TGCGCCAGCAGCTTCCGGTCTCTTAGCGACAATGAGCAGTTCTTC.

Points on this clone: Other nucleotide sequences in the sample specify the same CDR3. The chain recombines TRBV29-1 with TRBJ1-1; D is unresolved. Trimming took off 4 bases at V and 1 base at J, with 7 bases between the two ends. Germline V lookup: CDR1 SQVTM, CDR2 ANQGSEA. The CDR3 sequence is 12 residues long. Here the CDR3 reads CSVAAGNTEAFF. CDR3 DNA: TGCAGCGTTGCCGCGGGGAACACTGAAGCTTTCTTT.

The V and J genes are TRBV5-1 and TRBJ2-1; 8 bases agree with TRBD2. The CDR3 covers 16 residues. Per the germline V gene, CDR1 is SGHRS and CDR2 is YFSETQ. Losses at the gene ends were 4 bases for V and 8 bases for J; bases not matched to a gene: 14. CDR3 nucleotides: TGCGCCAGCAGCCCTCTGGATGCGGGGGGTTCGCATGAGCAGTTCTTC. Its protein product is CASSPLDAGGSHEQFF.

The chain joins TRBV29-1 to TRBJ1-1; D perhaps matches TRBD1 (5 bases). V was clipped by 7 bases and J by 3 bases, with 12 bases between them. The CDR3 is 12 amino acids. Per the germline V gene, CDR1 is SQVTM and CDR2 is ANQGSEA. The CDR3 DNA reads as TGCAGCGCCCGGGGGACGTACACTGAAGCTTTCTTT. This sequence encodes CSARGTYTEAFF. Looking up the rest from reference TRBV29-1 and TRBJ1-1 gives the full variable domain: SAVISQKPSRDICQRGTSLTIQCQVDSQVTMMFWYRQQPGQSLTLIATANQGSEATYESGFVIDKFPISRPNLTFSTLTVSNMSPEDSSIYLCSARGTYTEAFFGQGTRLTVV.

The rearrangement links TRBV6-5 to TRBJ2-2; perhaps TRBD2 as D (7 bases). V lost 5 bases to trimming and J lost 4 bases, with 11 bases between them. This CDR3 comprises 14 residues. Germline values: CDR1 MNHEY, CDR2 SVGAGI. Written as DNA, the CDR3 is TGTGCCAGCAGTAAGGGGGGGGGCACCGGGGAGCTGTTTTTT. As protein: CASSKGGGTGELFF.

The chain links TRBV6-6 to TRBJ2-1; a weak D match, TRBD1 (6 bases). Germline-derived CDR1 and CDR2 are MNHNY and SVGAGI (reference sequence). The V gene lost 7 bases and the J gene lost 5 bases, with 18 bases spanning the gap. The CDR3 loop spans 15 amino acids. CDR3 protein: CASKIHRVMDNEQFF. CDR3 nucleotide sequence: TGTGCCAGCAAAATACACAGGGTGATGGACAATGAGCAGTTCTTC.

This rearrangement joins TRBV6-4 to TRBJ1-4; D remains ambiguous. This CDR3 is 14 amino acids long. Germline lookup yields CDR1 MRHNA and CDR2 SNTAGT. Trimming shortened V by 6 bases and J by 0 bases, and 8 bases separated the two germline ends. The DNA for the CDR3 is TGTGCCAGCAGCCCCACATCAACTAATGAAAAACTGTTTTTT. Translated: CASSPTSTNEKLFF.

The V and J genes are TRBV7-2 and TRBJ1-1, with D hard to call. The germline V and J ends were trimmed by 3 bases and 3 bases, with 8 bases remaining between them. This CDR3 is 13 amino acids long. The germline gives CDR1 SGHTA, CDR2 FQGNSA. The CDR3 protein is CASSFDGDTEAFF. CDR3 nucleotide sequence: TGTGCCAGCAGCTTCGACGGAGACACTGAAGCTTTCTTT.

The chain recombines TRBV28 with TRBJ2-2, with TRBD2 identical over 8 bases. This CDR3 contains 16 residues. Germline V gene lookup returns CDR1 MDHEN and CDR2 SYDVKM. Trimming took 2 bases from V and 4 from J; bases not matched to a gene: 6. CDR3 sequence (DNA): TGTGCCAGCAGTTTAGGCAGCGGGGGTTTCACCGGGGAGCTGTTTTTT. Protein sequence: CASSLGSGGFTGELFF. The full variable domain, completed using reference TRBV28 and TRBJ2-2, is DVKVTQSSRYLVKRTGEKVFLECVQDMDHENMFWYRQDPGLGLRLIYFSYDVKMKEKGDIPEGYSVSREKKERFSLILESASTNQTSMYLCASSLGSGGFTGELFFGEGSRLTVL.

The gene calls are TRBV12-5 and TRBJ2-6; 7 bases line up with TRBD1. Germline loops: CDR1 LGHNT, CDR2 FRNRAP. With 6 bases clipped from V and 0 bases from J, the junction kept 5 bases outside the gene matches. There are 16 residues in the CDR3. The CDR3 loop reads CASGGDRSSGANVLTF. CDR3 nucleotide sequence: TGTGCTAGTGGGGGGGACAGAAGCTCTGGGGCCAACGTCCTGACTTTC.

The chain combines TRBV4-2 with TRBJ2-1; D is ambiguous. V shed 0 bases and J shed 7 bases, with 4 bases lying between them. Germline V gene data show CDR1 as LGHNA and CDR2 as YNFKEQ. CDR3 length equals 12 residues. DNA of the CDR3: TGTGCCAGCAGCCAAGAAAGTAATGAGCAGTTCTTC. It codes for CASSQESNEQFF.

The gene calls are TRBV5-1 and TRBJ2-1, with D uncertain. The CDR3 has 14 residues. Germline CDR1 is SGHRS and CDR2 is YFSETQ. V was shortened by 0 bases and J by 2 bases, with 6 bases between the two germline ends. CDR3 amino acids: CASSLGVTYNEQFF. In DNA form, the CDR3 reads TGCGCCAGCAGCTTGGGGGTGACCTACAATGAGCAGTTCTTC.

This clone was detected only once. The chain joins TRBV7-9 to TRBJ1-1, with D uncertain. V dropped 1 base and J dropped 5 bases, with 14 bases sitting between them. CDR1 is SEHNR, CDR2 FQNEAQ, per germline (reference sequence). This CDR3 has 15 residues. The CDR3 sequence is CASSLGQWGWTEAFF. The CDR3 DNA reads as TGTGCCAGCAGCTTAGGGCAATGGGGATGGACTGAAGCTTTCTTT. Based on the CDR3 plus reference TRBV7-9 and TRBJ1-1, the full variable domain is DTGVSQNPRHKITKRGQNVTFRCDPISEHNRLYWYRQTLGQGPEFLTYFQNEAQLEKSRLLSDRFSAERPKGSFSTLEIQRTEQGDSAMYLCASSLGQWGWTEAFFGQGTRLTVV.

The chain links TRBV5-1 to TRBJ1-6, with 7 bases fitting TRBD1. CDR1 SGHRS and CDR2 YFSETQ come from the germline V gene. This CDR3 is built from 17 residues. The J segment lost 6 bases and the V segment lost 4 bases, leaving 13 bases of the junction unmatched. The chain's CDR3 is CASSRQLGTATNSPLHF. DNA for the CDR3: TGCGCCAGCAGCCGCCAGCTTGGGACAGCGACTAATTCACCCCTCCACTTT.

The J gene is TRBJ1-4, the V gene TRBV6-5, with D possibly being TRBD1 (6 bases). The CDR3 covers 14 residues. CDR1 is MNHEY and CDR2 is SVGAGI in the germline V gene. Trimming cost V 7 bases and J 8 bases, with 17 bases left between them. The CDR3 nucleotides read TGTGCCAGCAAAAAGGGGGGGGTCGGCGAAAAACTGTTTTTT. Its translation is CASKKGGVGEKLFF.

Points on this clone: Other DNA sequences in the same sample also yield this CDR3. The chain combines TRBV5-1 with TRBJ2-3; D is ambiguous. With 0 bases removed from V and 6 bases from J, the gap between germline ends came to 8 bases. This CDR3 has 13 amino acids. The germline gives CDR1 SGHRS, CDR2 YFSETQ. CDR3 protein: CASSLGAPDTQYF. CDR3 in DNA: TGCGCCAGCAGCTTGGGGGCACCGGATACGCAGTATTTT.